This passage covers 27 T cell receptor beta chains from one sample sequenced in a study of metastatic and nonmetastatic thyroid tumors. TCRdb reprocessed the PCR reads using MiXCR. The table shows around 26,000 clones, with about 13% occurring only once. The entire patient cohort was treatment-naive prior to thyroid surgery. The sample consisted of blood. These receptors were taken from a female donor with papillary thyroid cancer or a benign thyroid nodule (not recorded which). Some clones in this sample may be carry-over from other donors' samples.

This clone was seen ten or more times. The chain couples TRBV14 to TRBJ1-6; D is uncertain. The CDR3 has 17 amino acids. CDR1 is SGHDN and CDR2 is FVKESK in the germline V gene. Trimming left V 0 bases short and J 9 bases short, with 18 bases between. CDR3 region: CASSQEFGPKAGSPLHF. The CDR3 DNA sequence: TGTGCCAGCAGCCAAGAATTCGGGCCTAAAGCAGGTTCACCCCTCCACTTT.

This clone was found many times. This chain uses TRBV6-1 with TRBJ1-2, with D maybe TRBD1 (5 bases). Germline V gene lookup returns CDR1 MNHNS and CDR2 SASEGT. This CDR3 is built from 13 residues. Trimming removed 5 bases at V and 2 bases at J, with 9 bases between. As DNA, the CDR3 is TGTGCCAGCAGTCGGGACCGCAACTATGGCTACACCTTC. Protein: CASSRDRNYGYTF.

On this clone: A much larger clone is a single base away; this may be a read error. The CDR3 region has the DNA TGTGCCTGGAGTCTTGGGACTTTGGGCACTGAAGCTTTCTTT. Its translation is CAWSLGTLGTEAFF. The chain couples TRBV30 to TRBJ1-1, with D tentatively TRBD1 (5 bases). The CDR3 is 14 amino acids. The V end lost 2 bases, the J end lost 4 bases, and 14 bases lay between the germline ends. Germline values: CDR1 GTSNPN, CDR2 SVGIG (reference sequence).

This clone was detected a few times. The chain uses TRBV12-3 or TRBV12-4 and TRBJ2-7; D not certain. Trimming cost V 6 bases and J 3 bases, with 6 bases left between them. The CDR3 has 11 amino acids. CDR3 amino acids: CASSKYYEQYF. The CDR3 DNA follows: TGTGCCAGCAGCAAATACTACGAGCAGTACTTC.

Many counts were recorded for this clone. The V call is TRBV2, the J call TRBJ2-5, with TRBD2 matching over 7 bases. The CDR3 extends over 14 amino acids. V shed 6 bases, J shed 2 bases, and the junction held 6 bases outside the gene matches. Germline V gene lookup returns CDR1 SNHLY and CDR2 FYNNEI. DNA for the CDR3: TGTGCCAGCAGACCGACTAGCTCGCAAGAGACCCAGTACTTC. Its protein product is CASRPTSSQETQYF.

This clone has ten or more counts. V is TRBV5-1 and J is TRBJ1-1; weak D call: TRBD1 (6 bases). The length of the CDR3 is 15 residues. Germline-derived CDR1 and CDR2 are SGHRS and YFSETQ. Trimming cost V 4 bases and J 2 bases, with 15 bases left between them. This CDR3 is CASSITGTINTEAFF. The CDR3 nucleotides read TGCGCCAGCAGCATAACCGGGACAATAAACACTGAAGCTTTCTTT.

This clone was counted many times. This rearrangement joins TRBV19 to TRBJ1-5, with D hard to call. Germline V gene data show CDR1 as LNHDA and CDR2 as SQIVND (reference sequence). CDR3 length: 13 amino acids. Trimming removed 7 bases from V and 5 bases from J, with 12 bases in between. CDR3: CASTLRADQPQHF. CDR3 in DNA: TGTGCCAGTACCCTGAGGGCTGATCAGCCCCAGCATTTT.

This clone was counted many times. This chain connects TRBV5-4 to TRBJ2-3; D unresolved. The CDR3 spans 12 residues. The ends were cut back, 5 bases at V and 6 bases at J, with 10 bases in the middle. Per germline, CDR1 SGHNT and CDR2 YYREEE (reference sequence). This chain's CDR3 is CASSAIGDTQYF. The CDR3 nucleotides are TGTGCCAGCAGTGCTATTGGTGATACGCAGTATTTT.

This clone was seen at least ten times. This may be a read error, as it is one base from a much larger clone. V and J are TRBV7-2 and TRBJ2-7, with a weak D call TRBD2 (7 bases). Germline CDR1 reads SGHTA; CDR2 reads FQGNSA. This CDR3 has 13 residues. The CDR3 DNA follows: TGTGCCAGCAGCCGAGGGGGGGCCTACGAGCGGTACTTC. Translating gives CASSRGGAYERYF.

This clone was counted ten times or more. The chain carries TRBV29-1 and TRBJ2-7; 9 bases align to TRBD2. From germline, CDR1 is SQVTM and CDR2 ANQGSEA. The CDR3 totals 12 residues. V lost 7 bases to trimming and J lost 4 bases; unmatched junction nucleotides: 5. CDR3 residues: CSAGTSRYEQYF. The DNA of the CDR3 is TGCAGCGCTGGGACTAGCAGATACGAGCAGTACTTC.

The chain couples TRBV6-1 to TRBJ1-2, with TRBD1 identical over 8 bases. With 7 bases clipped from V and 8 bases from J, the junction kept 6 bases outside the gene matches. Per the germline V gene, CDR1 is MNHNS and CDR2 is SASEGT. This CDR3 has 12 residues. CDR3 region: CASTRTGSGYTF. The CDR3, as DNA: TGTGCCAGCACAAGGACAGGGAGCGGCTACACCTTC.

This clone was found many times. The chain uses TRBV2 and TRBJ2-1; tentatively, D is TRBD1 (5 bases). From germline, CDR1 is SNHLY and CDR2 FYNNEI. The length of the CDR3 is 11 residues. Trimming removed 2 bases at V and 9 bases at J, with 5 bases between. DNA for the CDR3: TGTGCCAGCAGTGAAAGGGGTGAGCAGTTCTTC. Its protein product is CASSERGEQFF.

This clone was seen a handful of times. A much larger clone lies a single base off, so this may be a read error. Other DNA sequences in the sample encode the same CDR3. The chain employs TRBV7-9 and TRBJ1-1, with TRBD1 as a possible D gene (5 bases). The germline V gene has CDR1 SEHNR and CDR2 FQNEAQ (reference sequence). V shed 9 bases and J shed 1 base, with 15 bases lying between them. The CDR3 runs to 14 residues. CDR3 protein: CASSHRDGNTEAFF. DNA for the CDR3: TGTGCCAGTAGCCACCGGGACGGGAACACTGAAGCTTTCTTT.

This clone showed up many times. The genes are TRBV29-1 and TRBJ1-2; perhaps TRBD1 as D (5 bases). CDR1 and CDR2 from the germline V gene are SQVTM and ANQGSEA. CDR3 length: 10 residues. With 4 bases removed from V and 8 bases from J, the gap between germline ends came to 8 bases. CDR3 in DNA: TGCAGCGTTGGCAGGGAAGGCTACACCTTC. It is translated as CSVGREGYTF.

This clone was found many times. The chain joins TRBV9 to TRBJ2-3; D is perhaps TRBD2 (5 bases). From germline, CDR1 is SGDLS and CDR2 YYNGEE. There are 15 residues in the CDR3. V lost 0 bases to trimming and J lost 3 bases, with 11 bases between them. DNA for the CDR3: TGTGCCAGCAGCGTAGGCGGAGGTCGAACAGATACGCAGTATTTT. Amino acid sequence: CASSVGGGRTDTQYF.

This clone came up a few times. The conserved phenylalanine or tryptophan is not found at the CDR3 terminus, so this likely reflects a read error. The chain links TRBV27 to TRBJ2-7, with 14 bases fitting TRBD2. Losses at the gene ends were 6 bases for V and 3 bases for J; bases not matched to a gene: 7. CDR3 length: 16 amino acids. Germline V lookup: CDR1 MNHEY, CDR2 SMNVEV (reference sequence). The CDR3 loop is CASRGLAGEADYEQYL. The CDR3 DNA reads as TGTGCCAGCAGGGGACTAGCGGGAGAGGCAGACTACGAGCAGTACCTC.

This clone was observed at least ten times. V gene TRBV11-3 combines with J gene TRBJ2-5, with D possibly being TRBD1 or TRBD2 (6 bases each). V dropped 2 bases and J dropped 3 bases, with 16 bases sitting between them. The CDR3 is made up of 16 amino acids. Germline V gene sequence: CDR1 SGHNT, CDR2 YENEEA. The chain's CDR3 is CASSLIGGLGEETQYF. In nucleotides, the CDR3 is TGTGCCAGCAGCTTAATTGGGGGGCTAGGCGAAGAGACCCAGTACTTC.

This clone counts as medium-sized (0.01 to 0.1%). The chain recombines TRBV6-1 with TRBJ2-1; the D gene is possibly TRBD1 (6 bases). V gave up 2 bases and J gave up 3 bases, with 17 bases separating them. The CDR3 contains 17 residues. Germline V gene sequence: CDR1 MNHNS, CDR2 SASEGT. Here the CDR3 reads CASSERGTPTFYNEQFF. CDR3 nucleotide sequence: TGTGCCAGCAGTGAAAGGGGGACCCCCACATTCTACAATGAGCAGTTCTTC.

By share of the sample, this clone is medium-sized. The chain links TRBV11-3 to TRBJ2-7, with TRBD2 matching over 8 bases. The length of the CDR3 is 16 residues. V shed 2 bases, J shed 10 bases, and the junction held 16 bases outside the gene matches. Germline-derived CDR1 and CDR2 are SGHNT and YENEEA. The CDR3 spells CASSLRSGAGVVSQYF. The CDR3 DNA reads TGTGCCAGCAGCTTACGGTCTGGAGCGGGAGTAGTAAGTCAGTACTTC.

This clone was observed at least ten times. The rearrangement links TRBV28 to TRBJ2-7; 12 bases match TRBD2. The V gene's germline CDR1 is MDHEN and CDR2 SYDVKM. The CDR3 has 16 amino acids. Losses at the gene ends were 3 bases for V and 1 base for J; bases not matched to a gene: 4. The CDR3 here is CASSFPTSGGSYEQYF. Here the CDR3 DNA reads TGTGCCAGCAGTTTTCCGACTAGCGGGGGTTCCTACGAGCAGTACTTC.

The rearrangement joins TRBV19 to TRBJ2-7, with 8 bases lining up with TRBD2. V dropped 3 bases and J dropped 4; count of bases not matched to a gene: 11. The CDR3 runs 16 residues. The germline V gene encodes CDR1 LNHDA and CDR2 SQIVND (reference sequence). The CDR3 region is CASSIGPGGPWYEQYF. The DNA for the CDR3 is TGTGCCAGTAGTATTGGTCCGGGGGGGCCCTGGTACGAGCAGTACTTC.

This clone was detected ten times or more. The chain has TRBV11-3 and TRBJ2-5, with 9 nucleotides matching TRBD1. CDR1 and CDR2 from the germline V gene are SGHNT and YENEEA. CDR3 length: 18 amino acids. The V gene end was trimmed by 5 bases and the J gene end by 5 bases; junction bases not matched to a gene: 18. This CDR3 is CASSPNGLAQGARETQYF. Here the CDR3 DNA reads TGTGCCAGCAGCCCAAACGGCCTAGCACAGGGGGCGCGGGAGACCCAGTACTTC.

This clone was counted many times. This may stem from a read error, because a much larger clone lies one nucleotide away. This CDR3 is also generated by other DNA sequences in the sample. The chain joins TRBV6-1 to TRBJ1-1, with D perhaps matching TRBD1 (5 bases). V lost 10 bases and J lost 1, with 16 bases in between. Germline CDR1 reads MNHNS; CDR2 reads SASEGT. The CDR3 runs to 14 residues. CDR3 protein: CATTRRGENTEAFF. The CDR3 nucleotides read TGTGCCACCACGCGGCGGGGGGAGAACACTGAAGCTTTCTTT.

There are many counts of this clone. This chain uses TRBV6-1 with TRBJ2-5; 7 bases align to TRBD2. Germline assignment: CDR1 MNHNS and CDR2 SASEGT. Unmatched junction bases numbered 7, after V lost 6 bases and J lost 0 bases. The CDR3 is 15 amino acids. The CDR3 DNA sequence: TGTGCCAGCAGGGTGCGGGGGACCAACCAAGAGACCCAGTACTTC. Encoded protein: CASRVRGTNQETQYF.

In its sample, this clone ranks as medium-sized. The rearrangement uses TRBV27 and TRBJ2-3, with a weak D call TRBD1 (5 bases). The CDR3 runs 16 residues. Trimming stripped 0 bases from V and 1 base from J, with 11 bases between. CDR1 and CDR2 (germline): MNHEY, SMNVEV (reference sequence). In nucleotides, the CDR3 is TGTGCCAGCAGTTTATCGGATCTGGGGCGCACAGATACGCAGTATTTT. This encodes CASSLSDLGRTDTQYF.

This clone was picked up many times. This chain connects TRBV7-9 to TRBJ1-5; TRBD1 might be the D (6 bases). CDR3 length: 14 residues. Deletions cut 1 base from V and 6 bases from J, with 10 bases between. Germline loops: CDR1 SEHNR, CDR2 FQNEAQ (reference sequence). This CDR3 is CASSLVGAGQPQHF. The CDR3 nucleotides are TGTGCCAGCAGCTTAGTGGGGGCTGGTCAGCCCCAGCATTTT.

In this sample, this clone turned up many times. This sample includes further DNA sequences coding for the same CDR3. The chain recombines TRBV5-1 with TRBJ2-3; D gene unclear. The CDR3 is 14 amino acids. Germline V CDR1 and CDR2: SGHRS, YFSETQ. The V gene lost 0 bases and the J gene lost 2 bases, with 7 bases spanning the gap. CDR3 in amino acids: CASSLGGYTDTQYF. The CDR3 DNA follows: TGCGCCAGCAGCTTGGGCGGATACACAGATACGCAGTATTTT.